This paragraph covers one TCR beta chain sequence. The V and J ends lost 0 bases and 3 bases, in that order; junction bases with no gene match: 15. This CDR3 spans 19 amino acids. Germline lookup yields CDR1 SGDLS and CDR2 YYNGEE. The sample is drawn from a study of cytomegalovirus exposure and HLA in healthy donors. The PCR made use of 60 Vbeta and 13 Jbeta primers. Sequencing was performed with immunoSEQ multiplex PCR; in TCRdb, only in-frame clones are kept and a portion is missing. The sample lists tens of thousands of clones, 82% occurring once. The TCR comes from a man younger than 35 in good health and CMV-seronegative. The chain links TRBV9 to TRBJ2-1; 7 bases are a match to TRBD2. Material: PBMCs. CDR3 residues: CASSVELGGSFGYYNEQFF. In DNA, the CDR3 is TGTGCCAGCAGCGTAGAACTGGGGGGGTCCTTCGGATACTACAATGAGCAGTTCTTC.